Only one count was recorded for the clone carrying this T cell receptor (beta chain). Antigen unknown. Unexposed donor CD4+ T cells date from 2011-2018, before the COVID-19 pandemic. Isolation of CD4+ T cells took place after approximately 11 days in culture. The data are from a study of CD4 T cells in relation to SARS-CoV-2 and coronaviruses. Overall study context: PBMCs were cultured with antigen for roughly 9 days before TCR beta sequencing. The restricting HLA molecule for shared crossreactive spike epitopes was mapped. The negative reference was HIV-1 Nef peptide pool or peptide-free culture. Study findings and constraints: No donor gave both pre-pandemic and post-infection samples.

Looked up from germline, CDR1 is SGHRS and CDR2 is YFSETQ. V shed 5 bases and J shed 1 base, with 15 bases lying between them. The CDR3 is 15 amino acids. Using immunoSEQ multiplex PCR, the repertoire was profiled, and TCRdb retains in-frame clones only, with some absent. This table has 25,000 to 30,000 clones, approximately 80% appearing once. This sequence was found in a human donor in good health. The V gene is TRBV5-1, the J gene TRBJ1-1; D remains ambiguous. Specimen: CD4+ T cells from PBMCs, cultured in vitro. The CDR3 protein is CASSSTVNSNTEAFF. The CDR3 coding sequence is TGCGCCAGCAGTTCCACCGTGAACTCGAACACTGAAGCTTTCTTT.